This is a list of T cell receptor beta chains from one sample in a study of cytomegalovirus exposure and HLA in healthy donors. Libraries were prepared by immunoSEQ multiplex PCR; TCRdb keeps only in-frame clonotypes and omits some of them. The sample comprises tens of thousands of clones, approximately 80% of which are singletons, and roughly 25% rests with the top ten. The sample consisted of PBMCs. The source of these receptors is a woman between 45 and 65 years old in good health and CMV-seropositive. CDR3s include the opening cysteine and the closing phenylalanine or tryptophan. The order of the fields is CDR3 protein, CDR3 DNA, J gene, D gene, clone size, V gene. The D gene is left open where the match is weak. Not every row has a clone size; where given, it reads once, few, many or a size class.

CDR3 protein: CASSLKGLAEFTDTQYF; CDR3 DNA: TGTGCCAGCAGCCTCAAAGGACTAGCGGAATTCACAGATACGCAGTATTTT; J gene: TRBJ2-3; D gene: TRBD2; clone size: .; V gene: TRBV7-3
CDR3 protein: CASSESGGRYGYTF; CDR3 DNA: TGCGCCAGCAGTGAGTCTGGGGGGAGGTATGGCTACACCTTC; J gene: TRBJ1-2; D gene: .; clone size: .; V gene: TRBV10-2
CDR3 protein: CASRGLDTEAFF; CDR3 DNA: TGTGCCTCGAGGGGGTTGGACACTGAAGCTTTCTTT; J gene: TRBJ1-1; D gene: .; clone size: .; V gene: TRBV11-2
CDR3 protein: CSALSRGYNEQFF; CDR3 DNA: TGCAGCGCCCTCTCGCGGGGGTACAATGAGCAGTTCTTC; J gene: TRBJ2-1; D gene: TRBD2; clone size: .; V gene: TRBV29-1
CDR3 protein: CASSLAGAGGTGELFF; CDR3 DNA: TGTGCCAGCAGCTTAGCGGGAGCGGGTGGCACCGGGGAGCTGTTTTTT; J gene: TRBJ2-2; D gene: .; clone size: .; V gene: TRBV11-3
CDR3 protein: CASSYLSRGWGQYF; CDR3 DNA: TGTGCCAGCAGTTACCTCTCCCGGGGGTGGGGGCAGTACTTC; J gene: TRBJ2-7; D gene: .; clone size: .; V gene: TRBV6-6
CDR3 protein: CASSLALSTGELFF; CDR3 DNA: TGCGCCAGCAGCTTGGCCCTGAGCACCGGGGAGCTGTTTTTT; J gene: TRBJ2-2; D gene: .; clone size: .; V gene: TRBV5-1
CDR3 protein: CASSLSGENIQYF; CDR3 DNA: TGTGCCAGCAGCTTGTCAGGGGAAAACATTCAGTACTTC; J gene: TRBJ2-4; D gene: .; clone size: .; V gene: TRBV9
CDR3 protein: CASSPRTGANYGYTF; CDR3 DNA: TGTGCCAGCTCACCGCGGACAGGGGCTAACTATGGCTACACCTTC; J gene: TRBJ1-2; D gene: TRBD1; clone size: .; V gene: TRBV18
CDR3 protein: CASSSGRGRDQPQHF; CDR3 DNA: TGTGCCAGCAGCTCGGGGCGGGGAAGGGATCAGCCCCAGCATTTT; J gene: TRBJ1-5; D gene: .; clone size: .; V gene: TRBV5-5
CDR3 protein: CASKIGGALYNEQFF; CDR3 DNA: TGTGCCAGCAAGATCGGGGGGGCCCTTTACAATGAGCAGTTCTTC; J gene: TRBJ2-1; D gene: TRBD2; clone size: .; V gene: TRBV27
CDR3 protein: CASTPRTDTEAFF; CDR3 DNA: TGCGCCAGCACCCCCAGGACAGACACTGAAGCTTTCTTT; J gene: TRBJ1-1; D gene: .; clone size: once; V gene: TRBV10-2
CDR3 protein: CASGAGGTNTGELFF; CDR3 DNA: TGTGCTAGTGGTGCCGGGGGGACGAACACCGGGGAGCTGTTTTTT; J gene: TRBJ2-2; D gene: TRBD2; clone size: .; V gene: TRBV12-5
CDR3 protein: CASSQRGEKLFF; CDR3 DNA: TGTGCCAGTAGTCAGAGGGGGGAAAAACTGTTTTTT; J gene: TRBJ1-4; D gene: .; clone size: .; V gene: TRBV19
CDR3 protein: CASSLIAGGLSKNIQYF; CDR3 DNA: TGTGCCAGCAGCTTAATAGCGGGGGGGCTGTCCAAAAACATTCAGTACTTC; J gene: TRBJ2-4; D gene: TRBD2; clone size: .; V gene: TRBV7-6
CDR3 protein: CASMAGADTEAFF; CDR3 DNA: TGCGCCAGCATGGCAGGGGCTGACACTGAAGCTTTCTTT; J gene: TRBJ1-1; D gene: .; clone size: .; V gene: TRBV4-1
CDR3 protein: CASSPQQYYGYTF; CDR3 DNA: TGTGCCAGCTCACCACAACAGTACTATGGCTACACCTTC; J gene: TRBJ1-2; D gene: .; clone size: few; V gene: TRBV18
CDR3 protein: CASSSSGTTDTQYF; CDR3 DNA: TGTGCCAGCAGCTCTAGCGGGACCACAGATACGCAGTATTTT; J gene: TRBJ2-3; D gene: TRBD2; clone size: .; V gene: TRBV7-2
CDR3 protein: CASSPDLGSGNTIYF; CDR3 DNA: TGTGCCAGCAGCCCAGACCTCGGGTCCGGAAACACCATATATTTT; J gene: TRBJ1-3; D gene: .; clone size: few; V gene: TRBV9
CDR3 protein: CASSFLGTGTYTEAFF; CDR3 DNA: TGCGCCAGCAGCTTCCTTGGGACAGGGACTTACACTGAAGCTTTCTTT; J gene: TRBJ1-1; D gene: TRBD1; clone size: .; V gene: TRBV5-1
CDR3 protein: CSAQRDEQFF; CDR3 DNA: TGCAGTGCCCAGCGGGATGAGCAGTTCTTC; J gene: TRBJ2-1; D gene: .; clone size: once; V gene: TRBV20-1
CDR3 protein: CASSLSPQETQYF; CDR3 DNA: TGTGCCAGCAGCTTGAGCCCCCAAGAGACCCAGTACTTC; J gene: TRBJ2-5; D gene: .; clone size: .; V gene: TRBV7-3
CDR3 protein: CASSLAASGGANEQFF; CDR3 DNA: TGTGCCAGCAGCTTAGCGGCGAGCGGGGGGGCTAATGAGCAGTTCTTC; J gene: TRBJ2-1; D gene: TRBD2; clone size: .; V gene: TRBV7-6